One sample yielded the 20 T cell receptor beta chains listed below, sequenced in a study of shared clonotypes between healthy human individuals. Method: immunoSEQ multiplex PCR; TCRdb's copy keeps in-frame clones and lacks some. The data contain hundreds of thousands of clones, roughly 95% of them singletons. Naive CD8 cells comprised CD45RO-negative, CCR7-positively selected cells, excluding terminally differentiated effector memory CD45RA+ cells. The material sequenced was naive CD8+ T cells sorted from blood. The receptors come from a woman aged 25 to 39 in good health.

J is TRBJ2-7 and V is TRBV7-9, with 10 positions matching TRBD2. V lost 9 bases to trimming and J lost 4 bases; unmatched junction nucleotides: 6. The CDR3 runs to 13 residues. The germline V gene has CDR1 SEHNR and CDR2 FQNEAQ (reference sequence). The CDR3, as DNA: TGTGCCAGTCAGACTAGCGGGCCGTACGAGCAGTACTTC. Its translation is CASQTSGPYEQYF. Together with reference TRBV7-9 and TRBJ2-7, the CDR3 gives the full variable domain: DTGVSQNPRHKITKRGQNVTFRCDPISEHNRLYWYRQTLGQGPEFLTYFQNEAQLEKSRLLSDRFSAERPKGSFSTLEIQRTEQGDSAMYLCASQTSGPYEQYFGPGTRLTVT.

V and J are TRBV5-6 and TRBJ1-1, with D hard to call. Trimming removed 5 bases at V and 6 bases at J, with 14 bases between. This CDR3 has 13 amino acids. Germline lookup yields CDR1 SGHDT and CDR2 YYEEEE. CDR3 bases: TGTGCCAGCAGGTTGAACCTGGCATCTGAAGCTTTCTTT. It encodes CASRLNLASEAFF.

V and J are TRBV7-9 and TRBJ2-7; D is uncertain. The CDR3 consists of 12 residues. Trimming stripped 1 base from V and 7 bases from J, with 8 bases between. CDR1 is SEHNR, CDR2 FQNEAQ, per germline (reference sequence). The CDR3 reads CASSLDSMEQYF. As DNA, the CDR3 is TGTGCCAGCAGCTTAGACTCTATGGAGCAGTACTTC.

The chain uses TRBV29-1 and TRBJ2-7; 9 bases are shared with TRBD2. The CDR3 contains 15 residues. Looked up from germline, CDR1 is SQVTM and CDR2 is ANQGSEA. V trimming: 4 bases; J trimming: 3 bases; junction bases outside the gene matches: 10. CDR3 bases: TGCAGCGTTGCGGGCGGGGGGGCCGGAATCTACGAGCAGTACTTC. Its protein product is CSVAGGGAGIYEQYF.

V and J are TRBV19 and TRBJ1-2; D is unresolved. With 5 bases removed from V and 4 bases from J, the gap between germline ends came to 5 bases. CDR1 LNHDA and CDR2 SQIVND come from the germline V gene (reference sequence). This CDR3 has 11 residues. The CDR3 region is CASSWSYGYTF. In DNA form, the CDR3 reads TGTGCCAGTAGTTGGTCCTATGGCTACACCTTC.

The rearrangement joins TRBV10-1 to TRBJ2-7, with 7 nucleotides matching TRBD1. Germline V gene data show CDR1 as WNHNN and CDR2 as SYGVQD (reference sequence). The CDR3 contains 13 residues. Trimming took 7 bases from V and 6 from J; bases not matched to a gene: 9. The CDR3 is CASTNQTGIEQYF. The CDR3 DNA reads as TGCGCCAGCACTAACCAGACAGGGATCGAGCAGTACTTC.

The chain combines TRBV9 with TRBJ1-1; D ambiguous. CDR3 length equals 13 residues. The V gene's germline CDR1 is SGDLS and CDR2 YYNGEE. The V end was cut by 0 bases, the J end by 5 bases, with 8 bases between. This chain's CDR3 is CASSVGVWTEAFF. The CDR3 DNA reads as TGTGCCAGCAGCGTAGGGGTTTGGACTGAAGCTTTCTTT.

This sequence joins TRBV4-1 and TRBJ2-7, with D hard to call. V was shortened by 1 base and J by 0 bases, with 7 bases between the two germline ends. This CDR3 is 14 amino acids long. Germline V lookup: CDR1 MGHRA, CDR2 YSYEKL. CDR3 loop: CASSQAYSSYEQYF. In nucleotides, the CDR3 is TGCGCCAGCAGCCAAGCCTACAGCTCCTACGAGCAGTACTTC.

This rearrangement joins TRBV4-1 to TRBJ2-7, with 8 bases lining up with TRBD1. Germline V gene data show CDR1 as MGHRA and CDR2 as YSYEKL. Unmatched junction bases numbered 6, after V lost 4 bases and J lost 7 bases. This CDR3 region has 13 residues. The DNA for the CDR3 is TGCGCCAGCAGCCTCCTAACAGGGGGAGAGCAGTACTTC. Amino acid sequence: CASSLLTGGEQYF.

This clone was seen just once. The V gene is TRBV19, the J gene TRBJ2-1; 8 nucleotides agree with TRBD2. V shed 5 bases, J shed 2 bases, and the junction held 17 bases outside the gene matches. The CDR3 sequence is 19 residues long. In germline, CDR1 is LNHDA, CDR2 SQIVND (reference sequence). For the CDR3, the DNA is TGTGCCAGTAGTCGATGGATGCTAGCGGGTCCGGGGGCCTACAATGAGCAGTTCTTC. Residues: CASSRWMLAGPGAYNEQFF.

The chain carries TRBV5-4 and TRBJ2-7; D ambiguous. V lost 9 bases and J lost 6, with 19 bases in between. The CDR3 loop spans 13 amino acids. Germline CDR1 and CDR2: SGHNT and YYREEE (reference sequence). CDR3 sequence (DNA): TGTGCCATCCCAGGCGTGGAGACGGGCGAGCAGTACTTC. This sequence encodes CAIPGVETGEQYF.

The rearrangement uses TRBV19 and TRBJ2-7; 9 bases agree with TRBD2. The V gene end was trimmed by 8 bases and the J gene end by 4 bases; junction bases not matched to a gene: 6. This CDR3 is built from 13 residues. The germline CDR1 and CDR2 sequences are LNHDA and SQIVND (reference sequence). The CDR3 DNA is TGTGCCAGTCGCGGTAGCGGGAGTTACGAGCAGTACTTC. It encodes CASRGSGSYEQYF.

V usage is TRBV4-1 and J usage is TRBJ2-3, with D possibly TRBD1 on 6 matching bases. The germline CDR1 and CDR2 sequences are MGHRA and YSYEKL. V was shortened by 5 bases and J by 2 bases, with 14 bases between the two germline ends. This CDR3 has 15 residues. CDR3 DNA sequence: TGCGCCAGCAGCTTTAAACAGGGCCCCACAGATACGCAGTATTTT. It specifies CASSFKQGPTDTQYF.

This chain links TRBV27 with TRBJ2-7; D is perhaps TRBD1 or TRBD2 (5 bases each). The germline V and J ends were trimmed by 7 bases and 0 bases, with 19 bases remaining between them. The CDR3 runs to 16 residues. Germline CDR1 is MNHEY and CDR2 is SMNVEV (reference sequence). The DNA of the CDR3 is TGTGCCAGCAACAACCGGGACCCTGGGGACTCCTACGAGCAGTACTTC. Encoded protein: CASNNRDPGDSYEQYF.

V and J are TRBV18 and TRBJ2-5; D is uncertain. The V end lost 3 bases, the J end lost 2 bases, and 1 base lay between the germline ends. The CDR3 extends over 11 amino acids. Germline CDR1 KGHSH, CDR2 LQKENI. The CDR3 DNA is TGTGCCAGCTCACCTCAAGAGACCCAGTACTTC. Protein product: CASSPQETQYF.

Concerning this clone itself: Other DNA sequences in the sample encode the same CDR3. This rearrangement joins TRBV5-4 to TRBJ2-2; D is uncertain. V shed 1 base and J shed 2 bases, with 6 bases lying between them. This CDR3 spans 14 amino acids. CDR1 is SGHNT, CDR2 YYREEE, per germline (reference sequence). The CDR3 DNA is TGTGCCAGCAGCTTGTCGGAAAACACCGGGGAGCTGTTTTTT. Translated: CASSLSENTGELFF.

The chain combines TRBV19 with TRBJ2-7; 8 bases are a match to TRBD1. V was clipped by 7 bases and J by 7 bases; unmatched bases: 27. CDR3 size: 19 residues. Germline values: CDR1 LNHDA, CDR2 SQIVND (reference sequence). This CDR3 is CASTPGRDRTAPPYVEQYF. CDR3 sequence (DNA): TGTGCCAGTACCCCAGGGCGGGACAGGACCGCACCCCCCTACGTTGAGCAGTACTTC.

The V gene is TRBV19, the J gene TRBJ2-1; TRBD2 might be the D (6 bases). Germline CDR1 and CDR2: LNHDA and SQIVND (reference sequence). V lost 5 bases and J lost 0, with 11 bases in between. The CDR3 extends over 15 amino acids. CDR3 in amino acids: CASSADSGSYNEQFF. CDR3 bases: TGTGCCAGTAGTGCAGATAGCGGCTCCTACAATGAGCAGTTCTTC.

The chain is built from TRBV19 and TRBJ2-7, with TRBD1 as a possible D gene (6 bases). Trimming pared 0 bases from V and 3 bases from J, leaving 15 bases between. In germline, CDR1 is LNHDA, CDR2 SQIVND (reference sequence). The CDR3 spans 16 residues. The CDR3 coding sequence is TGTGCCAGTAGTATAGATCATCCCGGGACAATCTACGAGCAGTACTTC. Translating it yields CASSIDHPGTIYEQYF.

This chain uses TRBV6-6 with TRBJ2-1; 11 bases are shared with TRBD2. The J segment lost 5 bases and the V segment lost 8 bases, leaving 8 bases of the junction unmatched. This CDR3 region has 15 residues. Per the germline V gene, CDR1 is MNHNY and CDR2 is SVGAGI (reference sequence). The CDR3 sequence: CASLDSGRANNEQFF. As DNA, the CDR3 is TGTGCCAGCCTAGATAGCGGGAGGGCCAACAATGAGCAGTTCTTC.